The next 4 T cell receptor beta chains were all read from a single sample in a study of regulatory T cells in long-lasting Graves disease. Building the TCR beta libraries relied on iRepertoire HTBI primers, and CDR3 regions underwent Arm-PCR. TCRdb re-derived calls from the multiplex PCR reads in MiXCR, one entry per CDR3 protein. The sample consists of 550,000 to 650,000 distinct CDR3 sequences, about 16% of them appearing once. Documented time point: newly diagnosed GD, antithyroid drugs for less than 3 months. The authors made the TCR library using RNA they extracted from PBMCs. The same sample was also studied in work on T cells in Graves' hyperthyroidism and ophthalmopathy.

The source material was peripheral blood mononuclear cells (PBMCs), sampled at new diagnosis, from a patient treated with antithyroid drugs. Receptors originate from a man younger than 30 with Graves disease.

This clonotype was picked up a small number of times. The V gene is TRBV20-1, the J gene TRBJ2-3; 8 nucleotides match TRBD1. The V gene end was trimmed by 6 bases and the J gene end by 4 bases; junction bases not matched to a gene: 12. Germline CDR1 DFQATT, CDR2 SNEGSKA (reference sequence). CDR3 size: 15 residues. CDR3: CSAPAAGGASDTQYF. DNA for the CDR3: TGCAGTGCCCCGGCGGCAGGGGGCGCCTCAGATACGCAGTATTTT.

This clonotype was picked up many times. This sequence joins TRBV18 and TRBJ2-5; 10 bases fit TRBD1. The CDR3 covers 15 residues. Trimming removed 5 bases from V and 5 bases from J; junction bases left unmatched: 8. The germline CDR1 and CDR2 sequences are KGHSH and LQKENI. CDR3 coding DNA: TGTGCCAGCTCATCCAGACAGGGGGCGCAGGAGACCCAGTACTTC. It specifies CASSSRQGAQETQYF.

V and J are TRBV5-6 and TRBJ2-7; TRBD2 might be the D (6 bases). Germline assignment: CDR1 SGHDT and CDR2 YYEEEE. CDR3 length equals 15 residues. V was pared by 0 bases and J by 7 bases, with 17 bases between. CDR3: CASSLGLGVPREQYF. CDR3 in DNA: TGTGCCAGCAGCTTGGGACTAGGGGTTCCGCGTGAGCAGTACTTC. The complete variable domain, with remaining parts taken from reference TRBV5-6 and TRBJ2-7, reads DAGVTQSPTHLIKTRGQQVTLRCSPKSGHDTVSWYQQALGQGPQFIFQYYEEEERQRGNFPDRFSGHQFPNYSSELNVNALLLGDSALYLCASSLGLGVPREQYFGPGTRLTVT.

Worth noting for this clonotype: One end of the junction does not line up with germline, which may come from a read error. V gene TRBV30 combines with J gene TRBJ2-3; D is possibly TRBD2 (5 bases). Germline CDR1 reads GTSNPN; CDR2 reads SVGIG (reference sequence). This CDR3 contains 17 residues. The CDR3 DNA reads TGTGCCTGGGGTGTACGTGGGAGACCTCGTAGCACAGATACGCAGTATTTT. This encodes CAWGVRGRPRSTDTQYF.